These 21 T cell receptor beta chains were all obtained from the same sample, sequenced in a study of a mutant IDH1 vaccine in newly diagnosed glioma (dated by TCRdb to the early 2020s). Antigen specificity for these receptors is unknown. Library preparation used the immunoSEQ multiplex PCR assay. TCRdb re-hosts the immuneACCESS table, in-frame sequences only. Its copies lack some clones; in the studies checked, an unresolved V gene accounts for under half of them, and the cause for the rest is not known. This sample has tens of thousands of clones in its table, and 82% of those were observed once. The biggest ten clones account for roughly 20% of the sample. The time point label, as the study defines it: week 47, end of study. A 20-mer mutant IDH1 peptide at 300 micrograms in Montanide made up each vaccine dose, which was injected subcutaneously together with topical imiquimod. The sample consisted of PBMCs, taken from a glioma patient whose treatment included an IDH1 peptide vaccine. Every receptor here comes from a man aged 18-30 years with glioma. Some clones in this sample may be carry-over from other donors' samples.

The V call is TRBV19, the J call TRBJ2-2; 12 positions match TRBD1. The CDR3 is 15 residues long. With 4 bases clipped from V and 5 bases from J, the junction kept 2 bases outside the gene matches. CDR1 is LNHDA, CDR2 SQIVND, per germline (reference sequence). The CDR3, as DNA: TGTGCCAGTAGTAGGGGACAGGGGGCGACCGGGGAGCTGTTTTTT. As protein: CASSRGQGATGELFF.

The chain is built from TRBV29-1 and TRBJ2-7, with a tentative D call TRBD2 (6 bases). V dropped 8 bases and J dropped 0 bases, with 17 bases sitting between them. Germline V lookup: CDR1 SQVTM, CDR2 ANQGSEA. The CDR3 extends over 14 amino acids. DNA for the CDR3: TGCAGCTACGTTGGGTACGGGAGCTCCTACGAGCAGTACTTC. The encoded protein is CSYVGYGSSYEQYF.

The chain couples TRBV11-2 to TRBJ1-2, with 10 bases identical to TRBD1. The CDR3 loop spans 15 amino acids. Trimming took 4 bases from V and 8 from J; bases not matched to a gene: 10. Germline-derived CDR1 and CDR2 are SGHAT and FQNNGV. CDR3 bases: TGTGCCAGCAGCTCGCTCAGGACAGGGGGACGAGGCTACACCTTC. Translated: CASSSLRTGGRGYTF.

The rearrangement uses TRBV4-1 and TRBJ2-5; D unresolved. The germline V gene has CDR1 MGHRA and CDR2 YSYEKL. The CDR3 covers 12 residues. Trimming shortened V by 2 bases and J by 0 bases, and 1 base separated the two germline ends. The CDR3 bases are TGCGCCAGCAGCCAAAACCAAGAGACCCAGTACTTC. Protein product: CASSQNQETQYF.

This rearrangement joins TRBV7-9 to TRBJ2-5; D is possibly TRBD2 (5 bases). The CDR3 spans 14 residues. Per germline, CDR1 SEHNR and CDR2 FQNEAQ (reference sequence). V was pared by 5 bases and J by 2 bases, with 12 bases between. CDR3 in amino acids: CASSPGLAQETQYF. Here the CDR3 DNA reads TGTGCCAGCAGCCCCGGACTGGCTCAAGAGACCCAGTACTTC.

This clone came up once. The V call is TRBV29-1, the J call TRBJ2-7, with a tentative D call TRBD1 (5 bases). Per the germline V gene, CDR1 is SQVTM and CDR2 is ANQGSEA. Trimming pared 6 bases from V and 0 bases from J, leaving 15 bases between. This CDR3 comprises 14 residues. CDR3 DNA sequence: TGCAGCGTCCGGATACAGGAATACTCCTACGAGCAGTACTTC. Encoded protein: CSVRIQEYSYEQYF.

The chain couples TRBV30 to TRBJ1-2; 8 bases fit TRBD1. Germline CDR1 GTSNPN, CDR2 SVGIG (reference sequence). Unmatched junction bases numbered 12, after V lost 0 bases and J lost 6 bases. This CDR3 spans 16 amino acids. CDR3 residues: CAWSVGFSRGQHGYTF. CDR3 DNA: TGTGCCTGGAGTGTAGGGTTCTCCAGGGGGCAGCATGGCTACACCTTC.

The chain has TRBV27 and TRBJ2-7; D is possibly TRBD2 (7 bases). Trimming took off 2 bases at V and 5 bases at J, with 13 bases between the two ends. Per germline, CDR1 MNHEY and CDR2 SMNVEV (reference sequence). This CDR3 is built from 14 residues. The CDR3 loop is CASSLRRGGNEQYF. The CDR3 DNA reads TGTGCCAGCAGTTTAAGGAGGGGGGGTAACGAGCAGTACTTC.

The chain links TRBV2 to TRBJ2-1; the D is unclear. The V gene's germline CDR1 is SNHLY and CDR2 FYNNEI. The germline V and J ends were trimmed by 4 bases and 7 bases, with 17 bases remaining between them. There are 15 residues in the CDR3. Here the CDR3 DNA reads TGTGCCAGCAGTGTAATGAGCGTCTCCTTGAATGAGCAGTTCTTC. It codes for CASSVMSVSLNEQFF.

This clone ranks as medium-sized. Other nucleotide sequences in the sample specify the same CDR3. The CDR3 DNA sequence: TGCGCCAGCAGCCAAGAGTTACAGGGAGCCTATGGCTACACCTTC. Residues: CASSQELQGAYGYTF. The V gene is TRBV4-3, the J gene TRBJ1-2; D is possibly TRBD1 (6 bases). This CDR3 is built from 15 residues. V was clipped by 0 bases and J by 4 bases, with 12 bases between them. Per the germline V gene, CDR1 is LGHNA and CDR2 is YSLEER.

This sequence joins TRBV7-9 and TRBJ1-2; tentatively, D is TRBD1 (6 bases). There are 14 residues in the CDR3. The V and J ends lost 3 bases and 6 bases respectively, with 14 bases between them. Germline values: CDR1 SEHNR, CDR2 FQNEAQ (reference sequence). CDR3 amino acids: CASSLEGRGDGYTF. CDR3 coding DNA: TGTGCCAGCAGCTTGGAGGGCAGGGGCGATGGCTACACCTTC.

This chain connects TRBV6-1 to TRBJ2-7, with TRBD2 matching over 7 bases. Trimming at V came to 8 bases and at J to 5 bases, leaving 12 bases not matched to a gene. The CDR3 sequence is 14 residues long. The germline gives CDR1 MNHNS, CDR2 SASEGT. CDR3 in amino acids: CASGRTSGIHEQYF. In DNA, the CDR3 is TGTGCCAGCGGGCGGACTAGTGGGATCCACGAGCAGTACTTC.

The rearrangement uses TRBV7-2 and TRBJ1-5; D possibly corresponds to TRBD1 (6 bases). The germline gives CDR1 SGHTA, CDR2 FQGNSA. The V gene lost 3 bases and the J gene lost 2 bases, with 8 bases spanning the gap. The CDR3 is 14 residues long. The CDR3 bases are TGTGCCAGCAGCTTCAGGGGTGGCAATCAGCCCCAGCATTTT. This sequence encodes CASSFRGGNQPQHF.

This clone ranks as medium-sized (0.01 to 0.1%). This chain connects TRBV4-3 to TRBJ2-7, with TRBD2 matching 10 bases. V shed 1 base and J 4 bases; nucleotides not matched to a gene: 4. This CDR3 spans 15 amino acids. Per the germline V gene, CDR1 is LGHNA and CDR2 is YSLEER. Here the CDR3 DNA reads TGCGCCAGCAGCCAAGTAAGCGGGGGGGAGTACGAGCAGTACTTC. Encoded protein: CASSQVSGGEYEQYF.

This clone occurred a few times. The chain recombines TRBV2 with TRBJ1-1; 7 nucleotides line up with TRBD1. Germline trimming cut 7 bases from V and 5 bases from J; bases unmatched to any gene: 19. Germline V lookup: CDR1 SNHLY, CDR2 FYNNEI. The CDR3 length is 17 residues. The CDR3 coding sequence is TGTGCCAGCATCCTCGTTATAACAGGGGCCTTGGGGACTGAAGCTTTCTTT. Protein product: CASILVITGALGTEAFF.

In its sample, this clone was seen a few times. The chain combines TRBV7-9 with TRBJ1-1, with unresolved D. CDR1 SEHNR and CDR2 FQNEAQ come from the germline V gene (reference sequence). This CDR3 comprises 13 residues. V was shortened by 5 bases and J by 1 base, with 8 bases between the two germline ends. The CDR3 nucleotides are TGTGCCAGCAGCGCCCAGGCGAACACTGAAGCTTTCTTT. Its protein is CASSAQANTEAFF.

The chain recombines TRBV5-6 with TRBJ1-4; the match to TRBD1 covers 11 bases. The trim removed 4 bases at V and 7 bases at J, leaving 9 bases unmatched. CDR1 is SGHDT, CDR2 YYEEEE, per germline. This CDR3 has 16 amino acids. The CDR3 coding sequence is TGTGCCAGCAGCAACCTCCGGGACAGGGGGAGTGAAAAACTGTTTTTT. This translates into CASSNLRDRGSEKLFF.

The J gene is TRBJ2-7, the V gene TRBV10-1, with 12 bases aligning to TRBD2. Germline V gives CDR1 WNHNN, CDR2 SYGVQD (reference sequence). This CDR3 comprises 19 residues. The V segment lost 0 bases and the J segment 0 bases; nucleotides outside the gene matches: 9. The CDR3 region is CASSESVPRLAGVSYEQYF. The DNA for the CDR3 is TGCGCCAGCAGTGAGTCGGTACCACGACTAGCGGGAGTCTCCTACGAGCAGTACTTC.

This clone turned up a few times. J is TRBJ1-3 and V is TRBV29-1; D is uncertain. Trimming shortened V by 1 base and J by 0 bases, and 10 bases separated the two germline ends. From germline, CDR1 is SQVTM and CDR2 ANQGSEA. The CDR3 consists of 15 residues. The CDR3 protein is CSVEVQVCSGNTIYF. In nucleotides, the CDR3 is TGCAGCGTTGAAGTGCAGGTTTGCTCTGGAAACACCATATATTTT.

The chain employs TRBV5-4 and TRBJ1-2; the match to TRBD1 covers 8 bases. The V gene end was trimmed by 4 bases and the J gene end by 3 bases; junction bases not matched to a gene: 8. The germline V gene has CDR1 SGHNT and CDR2 YYREEE (reference sequence). The CDR3 has 15 residues. The CDR3 sequence: CASSRGQAHYYGYTF. The CDR3 nucleotides are TGTGCCAGCAGCAGGGGACAGGCACACTACTATGGCTACACCTTC.

This clone was detected a few times. This chain uses TRBV27 with TRBJ2-1, with 7 bases matching TRBD1. The CDR3 is 15 residues long. Per the germline V gene, CDR1 is MNHEY and CDR2 is SMNVEV (reference sequence). The ends lost 7 bases at V and 2 bases at J; junction bases unmatched: 8. The CDR3 bases are TGTGCCAGCACCCTCGGGACAGAGGCCTACAATGAGCAGTTCTTC. Protein product: CASTLGTEAYNEQFF.